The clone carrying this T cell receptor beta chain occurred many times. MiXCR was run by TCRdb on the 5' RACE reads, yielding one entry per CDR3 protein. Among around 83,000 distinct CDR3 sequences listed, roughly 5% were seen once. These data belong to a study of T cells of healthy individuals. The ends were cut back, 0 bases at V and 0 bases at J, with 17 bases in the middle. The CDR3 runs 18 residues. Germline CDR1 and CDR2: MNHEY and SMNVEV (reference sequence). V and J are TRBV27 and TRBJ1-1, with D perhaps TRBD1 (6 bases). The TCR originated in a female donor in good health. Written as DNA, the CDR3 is TGTGCCAGCAGTTTATCGGGGGGGCGGATGGGCATGAACACTGAAGCTTTCTTT. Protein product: CASSLSGGRMGMNTEAFF.